This T cell receptor beta chain was retrieved from a study of T cells in Graves' hyperthyroidism and ophthalmopathy. This clonotype occurred many times. Its target is unknown. RNA transcripts gave rise to amplified TCR beta CDR3 regions. The TCR CDR3 first-round RT-PCR relied on the HTBI primer set. TCRdb fed the multiplex PCR reads into MiXCR, producing one record per CDR3 protein. The sample lists some 320,000 distinct CDR3 sequences, roughly 15% occurring once. Among ophthalmopathy patients, the Clinical Activity Score reached at least 3, the NOSPECS grade reached at least 4, and duration remained under 3 months. In germline, CDR1 is SEHNR, CDR2 FQNEAQ (reference sequence). Between the trimmed V and J ends, which lost 1 base and 0 bases, there was a span of 13 bases. The CDR3 covers 17 residues. Notes on the study in general: The model anticipated ophthalmopathy a median about six months pre-onset.

What was sequenced was blood. This TCR came from a woman in her thirties or forties with Graves' ophthalmopathy. The chain recombines TRBV7-9 with TRBJ1-5; no definite D call. CDR3 in DNA: TGTGCCAGCAGCTTAGACCCCACTGGCTATAGCAATCAGCCCCAGCATTTT. Protein: CASSLDPTGYSNQPQHF.